This T cell receptor beta chain was documented in a study of blood T cell repertoires in COVID-19. In the study's own analysis: Estimates of nucleated cell counts were drawn from the amplification of reference gene primers. TCRdb's table, derived via immunoSEQ multiplex PCR, lists solely in-frame clones and lacks some. V, J and clone size are taken as reported in that table, and D and trimming were inferred from the DNA itself. The repertoire holds around 250,000 clones, with around 86% as singletons. This CDR3 has 14 amino acids. CDR1 and CDR2 (germline): SGHNT, YYREEE (reference sequence). The J segment lost 5 bases and the V segment lost 5 bases, leaving 8 bases of the junction unmatched.

The receptor was isolated from a woman in her 70s with active or convalescent COVID-19. The material sequenced was peripheral blood. The chain combines TRBV5-4 with TRBJ2-5; 8 bases map to TRBD2. The CDR3 loop is CASSRGGGKETQYF. For the CDR3, the DNA is TGTGCCAGCAGTCGAGGCGGGGGGAAGGAGACCCAGTACTTC.